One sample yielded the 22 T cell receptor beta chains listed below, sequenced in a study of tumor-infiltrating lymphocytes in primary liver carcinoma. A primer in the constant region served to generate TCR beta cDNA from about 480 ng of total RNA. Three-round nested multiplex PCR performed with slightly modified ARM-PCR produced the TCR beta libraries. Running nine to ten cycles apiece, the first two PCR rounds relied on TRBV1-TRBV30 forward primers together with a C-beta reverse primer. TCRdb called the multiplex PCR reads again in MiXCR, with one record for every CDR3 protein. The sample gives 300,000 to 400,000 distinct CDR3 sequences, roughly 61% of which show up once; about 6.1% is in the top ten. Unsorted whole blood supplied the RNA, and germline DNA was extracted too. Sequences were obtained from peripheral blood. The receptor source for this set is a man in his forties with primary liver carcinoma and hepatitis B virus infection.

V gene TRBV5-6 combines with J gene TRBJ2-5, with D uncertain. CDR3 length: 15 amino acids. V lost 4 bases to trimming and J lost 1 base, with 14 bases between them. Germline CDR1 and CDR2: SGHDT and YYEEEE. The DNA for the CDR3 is TGTGCCAGCAGCCCAGTTAGAGTTGCCCAAGAGACCCAGTACTTC. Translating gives CASSPVRVAQETQYF.

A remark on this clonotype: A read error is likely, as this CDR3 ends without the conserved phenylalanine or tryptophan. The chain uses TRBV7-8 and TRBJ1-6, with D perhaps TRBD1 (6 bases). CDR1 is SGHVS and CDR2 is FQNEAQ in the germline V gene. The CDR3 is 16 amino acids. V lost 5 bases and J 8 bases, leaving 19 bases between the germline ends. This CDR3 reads CASSPTRAGAYSPLHL. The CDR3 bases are TGTGCCAGCAGCCCCACGAGGGCAGGGGCTTATTCACCCCTCCACCTT.

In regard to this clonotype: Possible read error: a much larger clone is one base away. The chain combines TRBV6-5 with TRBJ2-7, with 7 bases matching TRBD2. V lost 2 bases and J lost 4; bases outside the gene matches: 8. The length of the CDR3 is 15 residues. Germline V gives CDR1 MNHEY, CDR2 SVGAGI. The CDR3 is CASSYALAGLYEQYF. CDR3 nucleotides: TGTGCCAGCAGTTACGCGTTAGCGGGCTTATACGAGCAGTACTTC.

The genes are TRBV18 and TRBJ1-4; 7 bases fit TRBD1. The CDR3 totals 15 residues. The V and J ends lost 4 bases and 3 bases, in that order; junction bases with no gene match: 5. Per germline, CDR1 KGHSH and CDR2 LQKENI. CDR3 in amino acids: CASSRPGTANEKLFF. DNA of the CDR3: TGTGCCAGCTCACGCCCCGGGACAGCTAATGAAAAACTGTTTTTT.

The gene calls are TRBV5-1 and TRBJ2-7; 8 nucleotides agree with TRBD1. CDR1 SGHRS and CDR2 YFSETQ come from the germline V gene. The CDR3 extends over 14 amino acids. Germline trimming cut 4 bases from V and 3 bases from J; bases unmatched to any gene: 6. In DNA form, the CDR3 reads TGCGCCAGCAGCCCCTCGACAGGGGACTACGAGCAGTACTTC. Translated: CASSPSTGDYEQYF.

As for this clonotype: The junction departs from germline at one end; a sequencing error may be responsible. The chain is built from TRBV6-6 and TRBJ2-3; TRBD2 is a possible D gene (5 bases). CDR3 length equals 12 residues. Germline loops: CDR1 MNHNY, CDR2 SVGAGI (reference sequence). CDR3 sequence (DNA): TGTGCTAGCAGTTACACGGGAAATACGCAGTATTTT. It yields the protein CASSYTGNTQYF.

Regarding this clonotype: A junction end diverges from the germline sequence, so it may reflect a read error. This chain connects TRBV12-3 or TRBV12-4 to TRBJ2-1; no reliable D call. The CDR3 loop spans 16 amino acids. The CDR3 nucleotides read TGTGCCAGCAGTTTAGCGGAGATGATCTTAGGCGATGAGCAATTCTTC. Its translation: CASSLAEMILGDEQFF.

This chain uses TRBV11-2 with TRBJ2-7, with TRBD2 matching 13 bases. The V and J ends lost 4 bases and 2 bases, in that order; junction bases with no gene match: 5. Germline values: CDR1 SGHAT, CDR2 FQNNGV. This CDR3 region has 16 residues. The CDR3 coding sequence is TGTGCCAGCAGCTCCAGGACTAGCGGGAGTACCTACGAGCAGTACTTC. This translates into CASSSRTSGSTYEQYF. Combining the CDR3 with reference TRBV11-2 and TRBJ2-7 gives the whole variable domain EAGVAQSPRYKIIEKRQSVAFWCNPISGHATLYWYQQILGQGPKLLIQFQNNGVVDDSQLPKDRFSAERLKGVDSTLKIQPAKLEDSAVYLCASSSRTSGSTYEQYFGPGTRLTVT.

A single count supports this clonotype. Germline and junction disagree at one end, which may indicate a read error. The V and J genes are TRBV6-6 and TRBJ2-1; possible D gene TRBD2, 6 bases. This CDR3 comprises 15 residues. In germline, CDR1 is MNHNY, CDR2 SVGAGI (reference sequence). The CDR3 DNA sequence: TGTGCCAGCAATTACTCTGAAGAGACGGGAGATGAGCAGTTCTTC. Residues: CASNYSEETGDEQFF.

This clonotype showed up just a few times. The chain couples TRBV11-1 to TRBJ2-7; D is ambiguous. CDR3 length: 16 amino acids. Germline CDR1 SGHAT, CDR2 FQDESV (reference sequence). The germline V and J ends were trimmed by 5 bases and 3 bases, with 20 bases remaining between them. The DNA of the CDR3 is TGTGCCAGCAGCGATTCGAAACGGGTTACGTACTACGAGCAGTACTTC. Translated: CASSDSKRVTYYEQYF.

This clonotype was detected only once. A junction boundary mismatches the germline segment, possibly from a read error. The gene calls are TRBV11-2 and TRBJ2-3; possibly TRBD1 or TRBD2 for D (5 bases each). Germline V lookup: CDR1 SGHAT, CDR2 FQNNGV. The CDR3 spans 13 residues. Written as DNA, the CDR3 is TGTGTCAGCAGCTTAGGGGACCCCAGTACGCAGTATTTT. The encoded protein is CVSSLGDPSTQYF.

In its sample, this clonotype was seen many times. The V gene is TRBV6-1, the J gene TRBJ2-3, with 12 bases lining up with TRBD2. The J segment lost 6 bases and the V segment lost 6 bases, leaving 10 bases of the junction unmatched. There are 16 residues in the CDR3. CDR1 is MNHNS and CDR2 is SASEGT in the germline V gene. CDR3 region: CASSGLAGMYSDTQYF. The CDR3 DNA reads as TGTGCCAGCAGCGGACTAGCGGGAATGTATAGTGATACGCAGTATTTT.

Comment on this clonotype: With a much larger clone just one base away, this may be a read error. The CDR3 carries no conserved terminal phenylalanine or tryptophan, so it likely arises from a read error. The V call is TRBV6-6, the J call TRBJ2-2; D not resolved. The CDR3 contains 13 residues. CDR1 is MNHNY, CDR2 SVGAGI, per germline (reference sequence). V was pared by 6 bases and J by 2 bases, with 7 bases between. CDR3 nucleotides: TGTGCCAGCAGGACGGGTAACACCGGGGAGCTGTTTTCT. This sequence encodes CASRTGNTGELFS.

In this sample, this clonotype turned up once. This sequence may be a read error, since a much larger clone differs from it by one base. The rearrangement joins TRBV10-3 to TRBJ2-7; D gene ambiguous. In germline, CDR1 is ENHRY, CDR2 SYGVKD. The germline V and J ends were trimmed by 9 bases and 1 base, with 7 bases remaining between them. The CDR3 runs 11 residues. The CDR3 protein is CAIRSSYEQYF. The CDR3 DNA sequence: TGTGCCATAAGATCGTCCTACGAGCAGTACTTC.

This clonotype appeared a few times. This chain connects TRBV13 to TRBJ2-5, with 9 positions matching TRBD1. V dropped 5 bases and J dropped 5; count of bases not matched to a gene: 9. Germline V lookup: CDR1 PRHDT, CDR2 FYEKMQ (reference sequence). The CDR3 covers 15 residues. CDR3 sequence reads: CASSHRQGVEETQYF. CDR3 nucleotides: TGTGCCAGCAGCCATCGACAGGGGGTGGAGGAGACCCAGTACTTC.

The DNA of the CDR3 is TGTGCCAGCAGGCAGGGGCCCCATGAGCAGTTCTTC. This encodes CASRQGPHEQFF. V is TRBV6-2 or TRBV6-3 and J is TRBJ2-1; D is perhaps TRBD1 (6 bases). V shed 6 bases and J shed 8 bases, with 11 bases lying between them. This CDR3 region has 12 residues. CDR1 and CDR2 (germline): MNHEY, SVGEGT.

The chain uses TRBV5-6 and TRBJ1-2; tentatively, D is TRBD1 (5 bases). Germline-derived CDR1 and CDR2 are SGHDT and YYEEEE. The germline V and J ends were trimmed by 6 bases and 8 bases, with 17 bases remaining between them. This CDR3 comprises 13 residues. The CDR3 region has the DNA TGTGCCAGCAAAACCCGGGACGACTTGGGCTACACCTTC. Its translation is CASKTRDDLGYTF. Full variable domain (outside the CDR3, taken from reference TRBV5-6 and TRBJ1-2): DAGVTQSPTHLIKTRGQQVTLRCSPKSGHDTVSWYQQALGQGPQFIFQYYEEEERQRGNFPDRFSGHQFPNYSSELNVNALLLGDSALYLCASKTRDDLGYTFGSGTRLTVV.

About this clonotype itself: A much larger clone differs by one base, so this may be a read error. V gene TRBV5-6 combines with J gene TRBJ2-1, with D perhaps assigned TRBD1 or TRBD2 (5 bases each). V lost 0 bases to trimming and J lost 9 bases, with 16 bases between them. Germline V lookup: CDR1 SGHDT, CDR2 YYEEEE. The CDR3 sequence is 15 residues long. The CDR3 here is CASSLEGHGAGEQFF. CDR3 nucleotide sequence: TGTGCCAGCAGCTTGGAAGGACATGGGGCGGGTGAGCAGTTCTTC.

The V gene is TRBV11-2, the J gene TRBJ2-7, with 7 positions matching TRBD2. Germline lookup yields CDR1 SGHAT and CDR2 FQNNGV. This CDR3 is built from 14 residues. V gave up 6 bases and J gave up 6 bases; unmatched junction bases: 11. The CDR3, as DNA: TGTGCCAGCAGTACCCCAGGCGGGGGTCCCGAGCAGTACTTC. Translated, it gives CASSTPGGGPEQYF.

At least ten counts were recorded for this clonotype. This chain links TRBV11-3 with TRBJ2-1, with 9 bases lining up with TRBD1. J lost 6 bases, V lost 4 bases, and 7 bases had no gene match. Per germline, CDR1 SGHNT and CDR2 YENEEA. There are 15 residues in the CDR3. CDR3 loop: CASSSRQGVGNEQFF. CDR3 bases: TGTGCCAGCAGCTCCAGACAGGGGGTAGGCAATGAGCAGTTCTTC.

Here the CDR3 reads CASSFGQSANEKLFF. The CDR3, as DNA: TGCGCCAGCAGCTTCGGCCAATCGGCTAATGAAAAACTGTTTTTT. The chain uses TRBV5-1 and TRBJ1-4, with D unresolved. The CDR3 has 15 amino acids. Trimming cost V 2 bases and J 3 bases, with 11 bases left between them. Per the germline V gene, CDR1 is SGHRS and CDR2 is YFSETQ.

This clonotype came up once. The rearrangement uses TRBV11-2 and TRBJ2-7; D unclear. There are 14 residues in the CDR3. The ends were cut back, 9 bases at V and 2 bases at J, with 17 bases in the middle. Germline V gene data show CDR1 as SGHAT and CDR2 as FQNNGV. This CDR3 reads CASNLGPTTYEQYF. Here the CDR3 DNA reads TGTGCCAGTAACTTAGGTCCCACAACCTACGAGCAGTACTTC. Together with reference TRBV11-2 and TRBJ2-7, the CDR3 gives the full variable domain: EAGVAQSPRYKIIEKRQSVAFWCNPISGHATLYWYQQILGQGPKLLIQFQNNGVVDDSQLPKDRFSAERLKGVDSTLKIQPAKLEDSAVYLCASNLGPTTYEQYFGPGTRLTVT.